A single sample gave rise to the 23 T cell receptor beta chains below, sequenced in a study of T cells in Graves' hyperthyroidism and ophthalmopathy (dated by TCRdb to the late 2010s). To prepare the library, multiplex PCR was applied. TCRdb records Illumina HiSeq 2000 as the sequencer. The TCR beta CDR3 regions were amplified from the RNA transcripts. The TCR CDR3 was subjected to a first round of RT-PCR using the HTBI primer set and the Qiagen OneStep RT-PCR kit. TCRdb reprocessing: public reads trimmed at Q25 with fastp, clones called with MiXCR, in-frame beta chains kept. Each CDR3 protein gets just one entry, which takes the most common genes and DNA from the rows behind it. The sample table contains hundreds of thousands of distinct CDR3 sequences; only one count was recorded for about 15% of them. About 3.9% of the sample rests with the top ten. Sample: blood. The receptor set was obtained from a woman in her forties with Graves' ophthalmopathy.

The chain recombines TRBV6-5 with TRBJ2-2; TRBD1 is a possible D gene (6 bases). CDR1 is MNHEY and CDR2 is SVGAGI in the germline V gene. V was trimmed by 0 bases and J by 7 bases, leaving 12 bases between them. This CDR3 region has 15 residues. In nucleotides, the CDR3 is TGTGCCAGCAGTTACTCTGCAGGGGCGGGCGGGGAGCTGTTTTTT. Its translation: CASSYSAGAGGELFF.

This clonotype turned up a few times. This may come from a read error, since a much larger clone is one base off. In DNA form, the CDR3 reads TGTGCCAGCAGTGAATACGGCGTTAGCCCCTACGAGCAGTACTTC. Encoded protein: CASSEYGVSPYEQYF. V and J are TRBV6-1 and TRBJ2-7; no reliable D call. The length of the CDR3 is 15 residues. CDR1 is MNHNS and CDR2 is SASEGT in the germline V gene. Trimming left V 2 bases short and J 2 bases short, with 13 bases between.

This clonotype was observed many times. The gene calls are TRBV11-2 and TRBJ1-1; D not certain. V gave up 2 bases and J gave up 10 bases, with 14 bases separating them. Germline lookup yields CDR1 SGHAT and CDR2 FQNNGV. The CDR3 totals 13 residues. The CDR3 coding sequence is TGTGCCAGCAGCTTATATAGGACCATGGTAGCTTTCTTT. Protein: CASSLYRTMVAFF.

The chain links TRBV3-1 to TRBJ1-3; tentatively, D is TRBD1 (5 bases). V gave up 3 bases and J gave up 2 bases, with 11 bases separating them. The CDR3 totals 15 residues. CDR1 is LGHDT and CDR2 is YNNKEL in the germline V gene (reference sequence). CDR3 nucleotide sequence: TGTGCCAGCAGCCAGTCCGCAGGGACTGGAAACACCATATATTTT. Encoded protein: CASSQSAGTGNTIYF.

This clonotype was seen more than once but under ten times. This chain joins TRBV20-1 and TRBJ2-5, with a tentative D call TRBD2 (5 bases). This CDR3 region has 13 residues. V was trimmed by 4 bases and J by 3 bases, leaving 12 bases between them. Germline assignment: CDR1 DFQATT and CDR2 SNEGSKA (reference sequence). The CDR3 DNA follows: TGCAGTGCTACTGCCGGGATAGAAGAGACCCAGTACTTC. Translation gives CSATAGIEETQYF.

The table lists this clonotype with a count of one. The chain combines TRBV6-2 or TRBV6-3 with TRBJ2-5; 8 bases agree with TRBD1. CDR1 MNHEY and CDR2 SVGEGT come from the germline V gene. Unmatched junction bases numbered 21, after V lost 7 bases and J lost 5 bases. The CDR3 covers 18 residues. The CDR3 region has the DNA TGTGCCAGCACCGACCTTCCAACGCTCGGGACAGGAGGGGAGACCCAGTACTTC. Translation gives CASTDLPTLGTGGETQYF.

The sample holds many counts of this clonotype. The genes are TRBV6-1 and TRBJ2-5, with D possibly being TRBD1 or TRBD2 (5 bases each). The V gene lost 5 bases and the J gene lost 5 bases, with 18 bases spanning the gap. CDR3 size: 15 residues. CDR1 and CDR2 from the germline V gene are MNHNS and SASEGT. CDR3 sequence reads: CASSRDQNWGETQYF. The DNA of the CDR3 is TGTGCCAGCAGTCGGGACCAAAACTGGGGGGAGACCCAGTACTTC.

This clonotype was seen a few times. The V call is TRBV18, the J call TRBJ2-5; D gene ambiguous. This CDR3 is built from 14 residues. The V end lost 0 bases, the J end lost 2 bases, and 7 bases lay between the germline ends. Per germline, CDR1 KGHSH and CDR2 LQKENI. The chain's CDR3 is CASSPPSQQETQYF. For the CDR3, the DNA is TGTGCCAGCTCACCACCAAGTCAGCAAGAGACCCAGTACTTC. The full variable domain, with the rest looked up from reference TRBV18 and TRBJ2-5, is NAGVMQNPRHLVRRRGQEARLRCSPMKGHSHVYWYRQLPEEGLKFMVYLQKENIIDESGMPKERFSAEFPKEGPSILRIQQVVRGDSAAYFCASSPPSQQETQYFGPGTRLLVL.

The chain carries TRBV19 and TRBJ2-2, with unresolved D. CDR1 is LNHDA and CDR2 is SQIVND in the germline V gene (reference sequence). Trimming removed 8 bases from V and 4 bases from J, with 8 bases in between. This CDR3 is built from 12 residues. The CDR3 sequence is CASGHFTGELFF. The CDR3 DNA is TGTGCCAGTGGGCATTTCACCGGGGAGCTGTTTTTT.

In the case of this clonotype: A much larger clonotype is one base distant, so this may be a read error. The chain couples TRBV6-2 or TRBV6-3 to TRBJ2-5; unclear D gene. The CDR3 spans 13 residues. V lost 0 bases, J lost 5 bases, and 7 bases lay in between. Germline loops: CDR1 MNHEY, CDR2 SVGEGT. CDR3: CASSYSRLETQYF. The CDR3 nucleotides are TGTGCCAGCAGTTACTCCAGGTTGGAGACCCAGTACTTC.

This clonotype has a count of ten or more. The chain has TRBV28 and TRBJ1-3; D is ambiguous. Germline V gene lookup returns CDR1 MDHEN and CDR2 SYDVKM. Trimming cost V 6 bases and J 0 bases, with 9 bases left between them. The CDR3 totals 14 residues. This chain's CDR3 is CASSRHDSGNTIYF. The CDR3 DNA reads TGTGCCAGCAGCAGACACGACTCTGGAAACACCATATATTTT.

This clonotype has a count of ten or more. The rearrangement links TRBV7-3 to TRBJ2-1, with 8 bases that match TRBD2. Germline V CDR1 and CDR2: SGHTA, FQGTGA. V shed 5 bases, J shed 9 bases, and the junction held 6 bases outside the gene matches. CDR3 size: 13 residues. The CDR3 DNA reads TGTGCCAGCAGCAGTAGCGGGGTGGCTGAGCAGTTCTTC. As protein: CASSSSGVAEQFF.

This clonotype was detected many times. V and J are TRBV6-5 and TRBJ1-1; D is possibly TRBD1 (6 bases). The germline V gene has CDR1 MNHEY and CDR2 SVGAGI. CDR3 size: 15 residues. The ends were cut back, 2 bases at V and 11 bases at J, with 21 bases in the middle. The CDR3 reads CASSYDPMRQVEAFF. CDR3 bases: TGTGCCAGCAGTTACGACCCTATGAGACAGGTAGAGGCTTTCTTT.

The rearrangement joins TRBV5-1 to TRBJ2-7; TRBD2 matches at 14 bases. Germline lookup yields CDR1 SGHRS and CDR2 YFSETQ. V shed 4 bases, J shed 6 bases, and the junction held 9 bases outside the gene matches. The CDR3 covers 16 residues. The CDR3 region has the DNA TGCGCCAGCAGCAAGGGACTAGCGGGAGCCTGGGGCGAGCAGTACTTC. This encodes CASSKGLAGAWGEQYF.

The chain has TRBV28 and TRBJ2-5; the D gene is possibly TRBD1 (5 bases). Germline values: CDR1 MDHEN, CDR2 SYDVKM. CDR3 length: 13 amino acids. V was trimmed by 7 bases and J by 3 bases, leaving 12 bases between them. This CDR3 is CASNKGPKETQYF. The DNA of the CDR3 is TGTGCCAGCAATAAGGGGCCAAAAGAGACCCAGTACTTC.

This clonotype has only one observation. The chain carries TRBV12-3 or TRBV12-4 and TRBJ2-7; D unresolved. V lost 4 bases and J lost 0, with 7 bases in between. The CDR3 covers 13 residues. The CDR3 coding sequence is TGTGCCAGCAGTTCACCGTTCTCCTACGAGCAGTACTTC. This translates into CASSSPFSYEQYF.

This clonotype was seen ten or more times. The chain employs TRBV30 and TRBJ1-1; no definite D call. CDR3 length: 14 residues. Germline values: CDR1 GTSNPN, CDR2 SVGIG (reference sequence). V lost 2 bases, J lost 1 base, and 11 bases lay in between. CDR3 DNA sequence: TGTGCCTGGAGTAGGAGCGGGCGGAACACTGAAGCTTTCTTT. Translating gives CAWSRSGRNTEAFF.

CDR3 loop: CASSLGRQAYNSPLHF. CDR3 DNA sequence: TGTGCCAGCAGCTTAGGCAGACAGGCTTATAATTCACCCCTCCACTTT. The chain recombines TRBV11-2 with TRBJ1-6; tentative D call: TRBD1 (6 bases). CDR3 size: 16 residues. Germline V gene sequence: CDR1 SGHAT, CDR2 FQNNGV. V gave up 1 base and J gave up 4 bases, with 11 bases separating them.

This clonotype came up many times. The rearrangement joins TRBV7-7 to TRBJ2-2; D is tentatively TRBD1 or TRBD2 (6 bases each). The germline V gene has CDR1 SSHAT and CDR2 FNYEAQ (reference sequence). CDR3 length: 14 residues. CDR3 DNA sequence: TGTGCTAGCTCCAAGGGGGGCAGTCCAGGGGAGCTGTTTTTT. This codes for CASSKGGSPGELFF.

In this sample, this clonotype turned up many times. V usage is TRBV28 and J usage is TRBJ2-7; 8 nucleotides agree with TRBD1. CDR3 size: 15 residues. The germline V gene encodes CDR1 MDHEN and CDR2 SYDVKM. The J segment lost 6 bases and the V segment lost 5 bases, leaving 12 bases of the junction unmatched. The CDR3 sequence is CASSPGTGGLGEQYF. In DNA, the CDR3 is TGTGCCAGCAGTCCCGGGACAGGAGGGCTCGGCGAGCAGTACTTC.

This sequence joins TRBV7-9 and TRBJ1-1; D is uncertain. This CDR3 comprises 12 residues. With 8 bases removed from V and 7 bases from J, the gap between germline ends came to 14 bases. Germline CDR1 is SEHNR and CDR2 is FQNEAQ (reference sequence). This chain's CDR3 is CASGRDNGEAFF. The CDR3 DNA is TGTGCCAGCGGACGGGATAACGGTGAAGCTTTCTTT.

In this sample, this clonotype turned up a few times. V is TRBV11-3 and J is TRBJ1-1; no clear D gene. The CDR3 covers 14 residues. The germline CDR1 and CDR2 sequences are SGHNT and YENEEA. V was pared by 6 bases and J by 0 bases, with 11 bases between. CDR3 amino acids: CASSVWELNTEAFF. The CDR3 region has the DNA TGTGCCAGCAGTGTTTGGGAGTTGAACACTGAAGCTTTCTTT.

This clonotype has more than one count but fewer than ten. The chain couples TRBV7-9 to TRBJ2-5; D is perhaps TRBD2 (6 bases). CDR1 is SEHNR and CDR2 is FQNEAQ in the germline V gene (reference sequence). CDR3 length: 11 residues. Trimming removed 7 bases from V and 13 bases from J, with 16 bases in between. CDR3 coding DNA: TGTGCCAGCACCCGAGGAGGGCTTACGTACTTC. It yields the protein CASTRGGLTYF.